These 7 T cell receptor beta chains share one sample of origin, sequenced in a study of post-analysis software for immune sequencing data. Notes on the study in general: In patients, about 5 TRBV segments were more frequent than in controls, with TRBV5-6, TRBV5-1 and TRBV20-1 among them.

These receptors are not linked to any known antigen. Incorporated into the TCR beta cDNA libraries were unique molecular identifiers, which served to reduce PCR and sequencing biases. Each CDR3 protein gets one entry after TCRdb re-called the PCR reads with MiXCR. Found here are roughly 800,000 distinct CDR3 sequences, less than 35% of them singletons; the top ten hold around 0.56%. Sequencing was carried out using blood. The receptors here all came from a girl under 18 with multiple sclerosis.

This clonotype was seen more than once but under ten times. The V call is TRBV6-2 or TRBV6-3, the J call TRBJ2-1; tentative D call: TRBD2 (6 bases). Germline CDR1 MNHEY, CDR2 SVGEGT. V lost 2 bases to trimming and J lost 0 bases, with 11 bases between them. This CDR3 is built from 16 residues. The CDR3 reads CASSYGTWSSYNEQFF. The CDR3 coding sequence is TGTGCCAGCAGTTACGGGACTTGGAGCTCCTACAATGAGCAGTTCTTC.

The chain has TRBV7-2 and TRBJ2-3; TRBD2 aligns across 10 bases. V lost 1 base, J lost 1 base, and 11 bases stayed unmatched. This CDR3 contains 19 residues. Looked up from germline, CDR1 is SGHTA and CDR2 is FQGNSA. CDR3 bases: TGTGCCAGCAGCTTAGGATGGTCTAGCGGGGGCGTCGGCACAGATACGCAGTATTTT. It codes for CASSLGWSSGGVGTDTQYF.

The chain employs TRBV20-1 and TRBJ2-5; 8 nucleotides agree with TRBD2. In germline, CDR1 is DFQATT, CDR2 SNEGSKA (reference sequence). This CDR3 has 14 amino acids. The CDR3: CRAESGGRRETQYF. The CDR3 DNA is TGCAGAGCGGAGAGCGGGGGCCGGAGGGAGACCCAGTACTTC.

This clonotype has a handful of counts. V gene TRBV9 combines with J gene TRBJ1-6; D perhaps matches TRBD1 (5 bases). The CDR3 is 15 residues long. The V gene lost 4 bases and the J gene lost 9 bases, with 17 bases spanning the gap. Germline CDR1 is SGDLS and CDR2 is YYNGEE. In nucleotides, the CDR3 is TGTGCCAGCAGCCCGACAGTAACCGCTGGTTCACCCCTCCACTTT. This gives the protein CASSPTVTAGSPLHF.

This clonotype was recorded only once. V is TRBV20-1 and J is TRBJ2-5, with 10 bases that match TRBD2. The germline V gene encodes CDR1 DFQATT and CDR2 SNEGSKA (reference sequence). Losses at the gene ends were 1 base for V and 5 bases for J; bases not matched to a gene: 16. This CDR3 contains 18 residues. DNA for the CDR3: TGCAGTGCTAGAGGCCCCCTTACTCGAGCGGGGGGGCAGGAGACCCAGTACTTC. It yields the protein CSARGPLTRAGGQETQYF.

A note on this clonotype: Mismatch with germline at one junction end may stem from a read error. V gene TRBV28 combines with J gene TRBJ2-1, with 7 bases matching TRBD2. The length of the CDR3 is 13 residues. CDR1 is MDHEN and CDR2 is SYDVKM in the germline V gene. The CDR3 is CATTSANYNEQFF. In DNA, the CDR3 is TGTGCCACCACTAGCGCTAACTACAATGAGCAGTTTTTC.

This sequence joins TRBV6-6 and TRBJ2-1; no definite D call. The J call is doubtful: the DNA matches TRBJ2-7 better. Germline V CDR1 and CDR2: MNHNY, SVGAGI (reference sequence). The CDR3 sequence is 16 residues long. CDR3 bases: TGTGCCAGCAGTTATGATGGGAATTTAAACTACAATGAGCAGTACTTC. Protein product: CASSYDGNLNYNEQYF.